This T cell receptor beta chain was captured in a study of OX40 agonist ivuxolimab in advanced cancers. Germline CDR1 and CDR2: SGDLS and YYNGEE. V shed 0 bases and J shed 0 bases, with 13 bases lying between them. The CDR3 sequence is 16 residues long. With baseline, cycle 4 day 1, and cycle 7 day 1 as timepoints, blood was sampled. This table comes from immunoSEQ multiplex PCR, and its TCRdb copy is limited to in-frame clones, with some not included. The data hold about 89,000 clones, with about 88% observed a single time. This TCR was recovered from an adult with an advanced solid tumor such as melanoma, head and neck, liver or kidney cancer. Sequences were derived from CD4+ or CD8+ T cells sorted from blood, sampled in a trial of the OX40 agonist ivuxolimab. The V call is TRBV9, the J call TRBJ2-7, with a possible D match to TRBD1 (6 bases). The CDR3 sequence: CASSVAGTLSSYEQYF. CDR3 DNA sequence: TGTGCCAGCAGCGTAGCCGGGACATTGAGCTCCTACGAGCAGTACTTC.